The next 17 T cell receptor beta chains were all read from a single sample in a study of blood T cell repertoires in COVID-19. Profiling relied on immunoSEQ multiplex PCR, and the TCRdb table lists in-frame clones only, not all of them. The sample lists under 150,000 clones, around nine tenths occurring once. The sample taken for sequencing was peripheral blood. These receptors originate from a man aged 50 to 59 with acute or convalescent COVID-19.

This chain connects TRBV9 to TRBJ2-1; 10 nucleotides match TRBD2. The V gene's germline CDR1 is SGDLS and CDR2 YYNGEE. Unmatched junction bases numbered 8, after V lost 4 bases and J lost 4 bases. The CDR3 covers 16 residues. The CDR3 bases are TGTGCCAGCAGCCCCCGGACTAGCGGACAGTACAATGAGCAGTTCTTC. Translated: CASSPRTSGQYNEQFF.

The V and J genes are TRBV18 and TRBJ2-6; 8 positions agree with TRBD1. V shed 0 bases and J 2 bases; nucleotides not matched to a gene: 9. Germline-derived CDR1 and CDR2 are KGHSH and LQKENI. The CDR3 runs to 19 residues. CDR3 nucleotides: TGTGCCAGCTCACCACCGTCGGACAGGGATGCAACTGGGGCCAACGTCCTGACTTTC. This encodes CASSPPSDRDATGANVLTF.

The J gene is TRBJ2-5, the V gene TRBV11-2; TRBD2 might be the D (6 bases). This CDR3 contains 14 residues. Germline CDR1 SGHAT, CDR2 FQNNGV. V gave up 3 bases and J gave up 2 bases, with 10 bases separating them. The CDR3 here is CASSFFSGQETQYF. In DNA form, the CDR3 reads TGTGCCAGCAGCTTCTTTAGCGGACAAGAGACCCAGTACTTC.

This clone came up once. J is TRBJ1-3 and V is TRBV11-2, with D maybe TRBD1 (5 bases). CDR3 length: 17 amino acids. Germline V lookup: CDR1 SGHAT, CDR2 FQNNGV. Trimming left V 2 bases short and J 1 base short, with 15 bases between. CDR3: CASSLRGSEWSGNTIYF. CDR3 sequence (DNA): TGTGCCAGCAGCTTAAGGGGCAGTGAATGGTCTGGAAACACCATATATTTT.

The chain carries TRBV7-2 and TRBJ2-1; D remains unclear. V was shortened by 3 bases and J by 4 bases, with 10 bases between the two germline ends. The CDR3 length is 14 residues. Per germline, CDR1 SGHTA and CDR2 FQGNSA. The CDR3 nucleotides read TGTGCCAGCAGCTTGAAAACTCTGTACAATGAGCAGTTCTTC. Its translation: CASSLKTLYNEQFF.

This chain links TRBV6-5 with TRBJ2-1; D is ambiguous. Trimming removed 2 bases at V and 0 bases at J, with 8 bases between. There are 15 residues in the CDR3. Germline lookup yields CDR1 MNHEY and CDR2 SVGAGI. The CDR3: CASSYGRSSYNEQFF. The DNA for the CDR3 is TGTGCCAGCAGTTACGGCCGAAGCTCCTACAATGAGCAGTTCTTC.

V gene TRBV7-2 combines with J gene TRBJ2-4; D remains ambiguous. Trimming left V 3 bases short and J 3 bases short, with 9 bases between. The CDR3 runs 14 residues. Germline V gene sequence: CDR1 SGHTA, CDR2 FQGNSA. CDR3 coding DNA: TGTGCCAGCAGCTTTCTTGGAGACAAAAACATTCAGTACTTC. It translates to CASSFLGDKNIQYF.

This sequence joins TRBV30 and TRBJ2-3, with D perhaps TRBD2 (5 bases). CDR1 is GTSNPN, CDR2 SVGIG, per germline (reference sequence). V was pared by 3 bases and J by 2 bases, with 12 bases between. This CDR3 has 14 residues. CDR3 bases: TGTGCCTGGAGCCGCCTCGGGGACACAGATACGCAGTATTTT. Translating it yields CAWSRLGDTDTQYF.

This clone came up a few times. This sequence joins TRBV5-4 and TRBJ1-6; 8 nucleotides match TRBD1. Germline CDR1 is SGHNT and CDR2 is YYREEE (reference sequence). The CDR3 is 15 amino acids. Unmatched junction bases numbered 9, after V lost 4 bases and J lost 9 bases. The CDR3, as DNA: TGTGCCAGCAGCCGACCGGGACAGGTCTTTTCACCCCTCCACTTT. Translation: CASSRPGQVFSPLHF.

This rearrangement joins TRBV9 to TRBJ1-1; 8 nucleotides agree with TRBD1. Germline V CDR1 and CDR2: SGDLS, YYNGEE. The CDR3 loop spans 14 amino acids. V trimming: 4 bases; J trimming: 1 base; junction bases outside the gene matches: 3. The CDR3 nucleotides are TGTGCCAGCAGCATACAGGGGGGGAACACTGAAGCTTTCTTT. Residues: CASSIQGGNTEAFF.

J is TRBJ2-7 and V is TRBV18, with D perhaps matching TRBD2 (7 bases). Between the trimmed V and J ends, which lost 3 bases and 5 bases, there was a span of 11 bases. This CDR3 is 13 amino acids long. Germline loops: CDR1 KGHSH, CDR2 LQKENI. DNA of the CDR3: TGTGCCAGCTCACCGGGGGGGGGCGACGAGCAGTACTTC. Its protein is CASSPGGGDEQYF.

The chain carries TRBV24-1 and TRBJ2-1; 10 bases align to TRBD1. With V trimmed by 5 bases and J by 6 bases, 6 bases remained unmatched. The CDR3 is 15 residues long. From germline, CDR1 is KGHDR and CDR2 SFDVKD. The DNA for the CDR3 is TGTGCCACCAGTGCACTGGACAGGGGGGGCAATGAGCAGTTCTTC. Its protein is CATSALDRGGNEQFF.

This chain uses TRBV19 with TRBJ1-1; 9 bases map to TRBD1. With 9 bases clipped from V and 1 base from J, the junction kept 6 bases outside the gene matches. Germline V gene sequence: CDR1 LNHDA, CDR2 SQIVND (reference sequence). The CDR3 runs 14 residues. CDR3: CASRRTGENTEAFF. The CDR3 nucleotides are TGTGCCAGCCGCAGGACAGGGGAGAACACTGAAGCTTTCTTT.

This sequence joins TRBV5-1 and TRBJ2-5, with 9 bases identical to TRBD2. The junction had 17 bases not matched to a gene; V was cut back by 4 bases and J by 10 bases. CDR1 and CDR2 (germline): SGHRS, YFSETQ. CDR3 length: 16 residues. The CDR3 is CASSPDGLALLSGQYF. CDR3 nucleotide sequence: TGCGCCAGCAGCCCCGACGGACTAGCGCTTCTCTCTGGCCAGTACTTC.

This clone was observed once. The chain combines TRBV5-4 with TRBJ2-1, with D perhaps TRBD2 (6 bases). CDR1 and CDR2 (germline): SGHNT, YYREEE (reference sequence). The CDR3 is 14 amino acids. V lost 6 bases and J 2 bases, leaving 12 bases between the germline ends. CDR3 coding DNA: TGTGCCAGCACCTGGAGGGCCGCCTACAATGAGCAGTTCTTC. It encodes CASTWRAAYNEQFF. Variable domain in full (rest from reference TRBV5-4 and TRBJ2-1): ETGVTQSPTHLIKTRGQQVTLRCSSQSGHNTVSWYQQALGQGPQFIFQYYREEENGRGNFPPRFSGLQFPNYSSELNVNALELDDSALYLCASTWRAAYNEQFFGPGTRLTVL.

This chain links TRBV6-5 with TRBJ2-7; tentative D call: TRBD1 (6 bases). The germline gives CDR1 MNHEY, CDR2 SVGAGI. The CDR3 runs 14 residues. Trimming shortened V by 8 bases and J by 6 bases, and 20 bases separated the two germline ends. CDR3 bases: TGTGCCAGCGGGGGCACGGTCCCAGGAGGCGAGCAGTACTTC. It codes for CASGGTVPGGEQYF.

The J gene is TRBJ1-6, the V gene TRBV19; the D is unclear. The V gene's germline CDR1 is LNHDA and CDR2 SQIVND (reference sequence). The CDR3 consists of 16 residues. Trimming shortened V by 3 bases and J by 3 bases, and 12 bases separated the two germline ends. This CDR3 is CASSITDFNYNSPLHF. The CDR3 DNA follows: TGTGCCAGTAGTATTACAGATTTCAACTATAATTCACCCCTCCACTTT.